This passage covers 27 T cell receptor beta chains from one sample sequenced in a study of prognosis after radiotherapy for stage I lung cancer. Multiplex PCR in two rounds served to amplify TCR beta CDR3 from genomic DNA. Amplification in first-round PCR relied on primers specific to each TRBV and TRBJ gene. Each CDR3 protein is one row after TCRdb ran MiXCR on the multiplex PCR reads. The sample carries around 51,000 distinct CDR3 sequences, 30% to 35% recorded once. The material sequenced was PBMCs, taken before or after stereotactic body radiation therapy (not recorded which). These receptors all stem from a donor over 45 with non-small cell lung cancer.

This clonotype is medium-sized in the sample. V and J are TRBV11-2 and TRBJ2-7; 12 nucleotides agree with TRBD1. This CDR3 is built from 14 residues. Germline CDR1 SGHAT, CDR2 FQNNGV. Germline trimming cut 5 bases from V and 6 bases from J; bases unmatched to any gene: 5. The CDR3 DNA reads TGTGCCAGCAGCCTGGGGACAGGGGGCGGCGAGCAGTACTTC. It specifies CASSLGTGGGEQYF.

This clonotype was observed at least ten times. The CDR3 here is CASSPEDLTGELFF. For the CDR3, the DNA is TGTGCCAGCTCACCGGAGGACCTGACCGGGGAGCTGTTTTTT. V gene TRBV18 combines with J gene TRBJ2-2, with D perhaps matching TRBD2 (5 bases). Trimming took off 3 bases at V and 5 bases at J, with 10 bases between the two ends. The CDR3 is 14 residues long. Germline assignment: CDR1 KGHSH and CDR2 LQKENI.

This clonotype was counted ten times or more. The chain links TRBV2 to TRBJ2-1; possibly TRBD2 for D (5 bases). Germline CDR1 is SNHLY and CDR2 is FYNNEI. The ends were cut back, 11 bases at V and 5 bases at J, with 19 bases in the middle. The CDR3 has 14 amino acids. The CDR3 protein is CASTGGFTNNEQFF. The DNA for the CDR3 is TGTGCCTCCACCGGCGGGTTCACAAACAATGAGCAGTTCTTC.

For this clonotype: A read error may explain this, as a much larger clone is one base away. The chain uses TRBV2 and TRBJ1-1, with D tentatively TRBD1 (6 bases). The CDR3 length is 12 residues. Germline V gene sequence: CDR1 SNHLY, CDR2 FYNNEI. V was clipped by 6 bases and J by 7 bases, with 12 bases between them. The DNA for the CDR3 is TGTGCCAGCAGCCAGGGGACCGTTGAAGCTTTCTTT. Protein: CASSQGTVEAFF.

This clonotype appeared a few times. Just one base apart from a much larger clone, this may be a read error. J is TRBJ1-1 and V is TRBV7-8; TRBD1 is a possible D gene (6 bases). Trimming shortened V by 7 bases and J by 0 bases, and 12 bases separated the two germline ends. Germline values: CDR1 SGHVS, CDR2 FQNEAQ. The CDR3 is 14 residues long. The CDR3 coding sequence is TGTGCCAGCAAAGGGGGGGGGGTGAACACTGAAGCTTTCTTT. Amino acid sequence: CASKGGGVNTEAFF.

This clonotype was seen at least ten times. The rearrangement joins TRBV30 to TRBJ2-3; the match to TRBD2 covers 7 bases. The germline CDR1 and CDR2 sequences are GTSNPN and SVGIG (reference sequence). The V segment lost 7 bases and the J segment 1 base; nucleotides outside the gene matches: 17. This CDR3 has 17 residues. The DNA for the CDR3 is TGTGCCTCAGAAGGGGTCCCCGCAAGCGGGGGCACAGATACGCAGTATTTT. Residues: CASEGVPASGGTDTQYF.

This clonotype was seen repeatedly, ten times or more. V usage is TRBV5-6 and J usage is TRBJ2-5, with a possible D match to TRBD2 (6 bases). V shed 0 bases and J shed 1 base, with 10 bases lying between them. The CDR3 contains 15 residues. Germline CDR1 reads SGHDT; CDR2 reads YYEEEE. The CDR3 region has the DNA TGTGCCAGCAGCTTGGCGGGGGTCCTCCAAGAGACCCAGTACTTC. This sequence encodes CASSLAGVLQETQYF.

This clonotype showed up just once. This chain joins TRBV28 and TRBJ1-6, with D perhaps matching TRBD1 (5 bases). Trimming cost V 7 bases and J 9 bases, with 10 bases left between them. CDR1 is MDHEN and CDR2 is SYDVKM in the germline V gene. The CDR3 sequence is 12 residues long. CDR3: CASTGSGSPLHF. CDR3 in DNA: TGTGCCAGCACAGGGTCCGGTTCACCCCTCCACTTT.

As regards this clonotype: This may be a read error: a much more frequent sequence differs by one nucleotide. The CDR3 is CASSYQRGESVPEAFF. CDR3 nucleotides: TGTGCCAGCAGTTACCAGCGGGGAGAAAGCGTCCCTGAAGCTTTCTTT. The chain combines TRBV6-5 with TRBJ1-1; D gene unclear. The germline gives CDR1 MNHEY, CDR2 SVGAGI. There are 16 residues in the CDR3. Trimming removed 2 bases at V and 6 bases at J, with 19 bases between.

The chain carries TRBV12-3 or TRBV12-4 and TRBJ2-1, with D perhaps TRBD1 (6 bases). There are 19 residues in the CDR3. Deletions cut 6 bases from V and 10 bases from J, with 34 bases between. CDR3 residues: CASSTLGASFLPWGLEQFF. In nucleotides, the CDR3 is TGTGCCAGCAGCACCCTGGGGGCTAGCTTTCTACCCTGGGGATTGGAGCAGTTCTTC.

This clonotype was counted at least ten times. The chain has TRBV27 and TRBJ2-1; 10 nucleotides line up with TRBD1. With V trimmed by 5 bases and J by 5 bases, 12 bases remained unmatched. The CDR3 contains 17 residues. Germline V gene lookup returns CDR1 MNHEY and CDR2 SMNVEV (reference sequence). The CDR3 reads CASSPVWDRGYDNEQFF. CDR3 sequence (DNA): TGTGCCAGCAGTCCCGTGTGGGACAGGGGATACGACAATGAGCAGTTCTTC.

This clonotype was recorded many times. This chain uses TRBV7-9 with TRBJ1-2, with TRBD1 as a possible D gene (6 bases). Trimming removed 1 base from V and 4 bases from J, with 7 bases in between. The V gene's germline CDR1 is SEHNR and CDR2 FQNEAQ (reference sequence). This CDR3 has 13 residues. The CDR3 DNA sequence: TGTGCCAGCAGCTTAGAACAGGGCTATGGCTACACCTTC. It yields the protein CASSLEQGYGYTF.

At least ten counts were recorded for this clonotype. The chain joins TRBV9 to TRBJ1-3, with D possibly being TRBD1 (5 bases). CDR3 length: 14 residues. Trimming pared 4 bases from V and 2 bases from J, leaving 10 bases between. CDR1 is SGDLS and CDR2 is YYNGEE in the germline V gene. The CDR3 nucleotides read TGTGCCAGCAGCACCCAGGGAACTGGAAACACCATATATTTT. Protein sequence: CASSTQGTGNTIYF.

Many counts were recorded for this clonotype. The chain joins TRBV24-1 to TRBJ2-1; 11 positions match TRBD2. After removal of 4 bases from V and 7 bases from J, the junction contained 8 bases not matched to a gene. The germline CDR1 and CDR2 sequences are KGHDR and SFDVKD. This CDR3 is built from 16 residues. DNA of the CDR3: TGTGCCACCAGTGACGGAGGGGCTAGCGGGAGGAATGAGCAGTTCTTC. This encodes CATSDGGASGRNEQFF.

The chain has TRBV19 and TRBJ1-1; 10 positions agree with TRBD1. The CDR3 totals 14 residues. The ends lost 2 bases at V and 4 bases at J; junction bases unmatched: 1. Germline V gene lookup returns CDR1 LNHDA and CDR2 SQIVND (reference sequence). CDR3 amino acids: CASSIRTGGTEAFF. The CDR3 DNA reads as TGTGCCAGTAGTATACGGACAGGGGGCACTGAAGCTTTCTTT.

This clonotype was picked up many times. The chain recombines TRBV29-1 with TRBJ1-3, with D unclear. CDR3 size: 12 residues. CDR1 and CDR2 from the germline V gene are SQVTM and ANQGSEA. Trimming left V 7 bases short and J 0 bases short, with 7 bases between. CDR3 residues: CSAGPSGNTIYF. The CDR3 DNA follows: TGCAGCGCGGGCCCCTCTGGAAACACCATATATTTT. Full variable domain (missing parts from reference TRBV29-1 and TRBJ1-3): SAVISQKPSRDICQRGTSLTIQCQVDSQVTMMFWYRQQPGQSLTLIATANQGSEATYESGFVIDKFPISRPNLTFSTLTVSNMSPEDSSIYLCSAGPSGNTIYFGEGSWLTVV.

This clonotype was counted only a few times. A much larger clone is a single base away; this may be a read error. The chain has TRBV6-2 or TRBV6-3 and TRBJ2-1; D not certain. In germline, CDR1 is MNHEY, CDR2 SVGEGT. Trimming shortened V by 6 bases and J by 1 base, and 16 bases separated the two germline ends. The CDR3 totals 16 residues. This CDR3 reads CASRRELGVSYNEQFF. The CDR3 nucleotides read TGTGCCAGCAGGCGTGAACTCGGAGTGTCCTACAATGAGCAGTTCTTC.

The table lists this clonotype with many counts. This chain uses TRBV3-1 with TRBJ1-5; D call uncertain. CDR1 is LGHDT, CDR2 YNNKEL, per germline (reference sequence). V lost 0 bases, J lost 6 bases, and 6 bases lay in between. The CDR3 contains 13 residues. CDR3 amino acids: CASSQDRAQPQHF. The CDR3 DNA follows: TGTGCCAGCAGCCAAGATAGGGCTCAGCCCCAGCATTTT. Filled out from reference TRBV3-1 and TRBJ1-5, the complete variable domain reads DTAVSQTPKYLVTQMGNDKSIKCEQNLGHDTMYWYKQDSKKFLKIMFSYNNKELIINETVPNRFSPKSPDKAHLNLHINSLELGDSAVYFCASSQDRAQPQHFGDGTRLSIL.

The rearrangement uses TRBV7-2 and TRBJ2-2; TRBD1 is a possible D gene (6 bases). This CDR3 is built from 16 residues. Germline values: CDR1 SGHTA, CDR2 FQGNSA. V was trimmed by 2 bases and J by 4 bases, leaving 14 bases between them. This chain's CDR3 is CASSLSQGSPTGELFF. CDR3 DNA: TGTGCCAGCAGCTTAAGTCAGGGGTCTCCCACCGGGGAGCTGTTTTTT.

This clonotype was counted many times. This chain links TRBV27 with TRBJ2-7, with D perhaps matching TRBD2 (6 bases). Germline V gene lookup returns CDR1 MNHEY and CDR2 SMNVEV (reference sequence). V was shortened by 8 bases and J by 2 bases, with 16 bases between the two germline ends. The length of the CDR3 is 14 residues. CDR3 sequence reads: CASRMYGSAYEQYF. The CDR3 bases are TGTGCCAGCCGCATGTACGGGAGCGCCTACGAGCAGTACTTC.

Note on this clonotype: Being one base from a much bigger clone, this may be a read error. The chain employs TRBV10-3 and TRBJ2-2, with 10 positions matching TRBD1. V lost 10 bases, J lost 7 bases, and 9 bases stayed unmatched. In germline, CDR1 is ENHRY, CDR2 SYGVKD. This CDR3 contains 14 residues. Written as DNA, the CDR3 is TGTGCCACTGCGGGACAGGGGTCGAGCGGGGAGCTGTTTTTT. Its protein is CATAGQGSSGELFF.

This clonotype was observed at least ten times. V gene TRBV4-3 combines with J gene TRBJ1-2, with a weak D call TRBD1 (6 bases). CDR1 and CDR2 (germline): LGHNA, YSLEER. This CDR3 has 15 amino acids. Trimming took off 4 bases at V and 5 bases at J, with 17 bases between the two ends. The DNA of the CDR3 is TGCGCCAGCAGCCGCGGCAGGGGAGCAGGGTATGGCTACACCTTC. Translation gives CASSRGRGAGYGYTF.

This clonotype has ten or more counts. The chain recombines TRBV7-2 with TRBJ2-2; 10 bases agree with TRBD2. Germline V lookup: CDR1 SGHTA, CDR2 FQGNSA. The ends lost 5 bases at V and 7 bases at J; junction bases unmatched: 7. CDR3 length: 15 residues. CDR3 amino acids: CASSPQAGGGGELFF. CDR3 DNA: TGTGCCAGCAGCCCCCAAGCGGGAGGGGGCGGGGAGCTGTTTTTT. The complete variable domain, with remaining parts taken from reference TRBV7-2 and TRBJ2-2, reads GAGVSQSPSNKVTEKGKDVELRCDPISGHTALYWYRQSLGQGLEFLIYFQGNSAPDKSGLPSDRFSAERTGGSVSTLTIQRTQQEDSAVYLCASSPQAGGGGELFFGEGSRLTVL.

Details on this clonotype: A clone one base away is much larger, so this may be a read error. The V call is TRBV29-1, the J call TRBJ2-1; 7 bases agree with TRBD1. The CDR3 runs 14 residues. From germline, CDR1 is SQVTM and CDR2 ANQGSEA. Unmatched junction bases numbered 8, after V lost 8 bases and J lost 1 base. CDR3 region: CSFGRQGSYNEQFF. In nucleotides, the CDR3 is TGCAGCTTTGGGCGACAGGGTTCCTACAATGAGCAGTTCTTC.

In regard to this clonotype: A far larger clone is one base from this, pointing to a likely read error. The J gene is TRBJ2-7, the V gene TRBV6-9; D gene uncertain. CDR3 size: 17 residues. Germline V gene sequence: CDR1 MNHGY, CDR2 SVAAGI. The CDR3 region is CASSYSLFKARSYEHYF. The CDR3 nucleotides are TGTGCCAGCAGTTACTCCCTCTTTAAGGCGCGGTCCTACGAGCATTACTTC.

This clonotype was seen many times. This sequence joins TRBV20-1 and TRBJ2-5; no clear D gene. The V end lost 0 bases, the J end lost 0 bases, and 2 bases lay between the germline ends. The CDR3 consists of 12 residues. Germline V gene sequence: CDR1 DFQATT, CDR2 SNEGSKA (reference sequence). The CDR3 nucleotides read TGCAGTGCTAGAGACTACCAAGAGACCCAGTACTTC. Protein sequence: CSARDYQETQYF.

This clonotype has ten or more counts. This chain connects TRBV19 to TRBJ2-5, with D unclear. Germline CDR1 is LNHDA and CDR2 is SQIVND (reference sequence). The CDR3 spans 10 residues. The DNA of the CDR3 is TGTGCGGAGAAGGGAGAGACCCAGTACTTC. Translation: CAEKGETQYF.